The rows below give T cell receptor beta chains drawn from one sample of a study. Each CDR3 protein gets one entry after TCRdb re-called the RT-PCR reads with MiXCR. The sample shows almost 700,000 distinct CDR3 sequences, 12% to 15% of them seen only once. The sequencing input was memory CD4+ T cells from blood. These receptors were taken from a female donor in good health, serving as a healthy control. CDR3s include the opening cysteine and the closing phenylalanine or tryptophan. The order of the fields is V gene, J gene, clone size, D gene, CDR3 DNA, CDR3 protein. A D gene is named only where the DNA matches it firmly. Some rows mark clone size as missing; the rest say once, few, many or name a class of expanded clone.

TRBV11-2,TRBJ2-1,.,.,TGTGCCAGCAGCCGATGGGAAAGCTCCTACAATGAGCAGTTCTTC,CASSRWESSYNEQFF
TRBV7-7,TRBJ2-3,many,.,TGTGCTAGCAGCTTTTTACAGGACACAGATACGCAGTATTTT,CASSFLQDTDTQYF
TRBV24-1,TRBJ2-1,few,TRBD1,TGTGCCACCAGTGATTCCCCGGGACAGAGGATGTACAATGAGCAGTTCTTC,CATSDSPGQRMYNEQFF
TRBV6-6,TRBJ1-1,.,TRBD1,TGTGCCAGCAGCGGTGACAGGGTCGGTGAAGCTTTCTTT,CASSGDRVGEAFF
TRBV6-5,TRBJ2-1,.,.,TGTGCCAGCAGCCCCAGCAAATGGTACAATGAGCAGTTCTTC,CASSPSKWYNEQFF
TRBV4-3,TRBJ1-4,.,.,TGCGCCAGCAGCCAAGATCAGGGGTCTAATGAAAAACTGTTTTTT,CASSQDQGSNEKLFF
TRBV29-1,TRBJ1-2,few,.,TGCAGCGTTAGTCGGGGTTCCTATGGCTACACCTTC,CSVSRGSYGYTF
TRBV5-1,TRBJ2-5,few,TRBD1,TGCGCCAGCAGCACTGGATGGCGGACAGGGGTGGAGACCCAGTACTTC,CASSTGWRTGVETQYF
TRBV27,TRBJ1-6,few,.,TGTGCCAGCAGCTTCCCAGCGGCACCCCTCCACTTT,CASSFPAAPLHF
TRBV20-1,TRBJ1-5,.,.,TGCAGTGCTATTTCCCCGACGGGCGATCAGCCCCAGCATTTT,CSAISPTGDQPQHF
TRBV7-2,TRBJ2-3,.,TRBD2,TGTGCCAGCAGCTTCCGACTAGCGGGAGATCGTACGCAGTATTTT,CASSFRLAGDRTQYF
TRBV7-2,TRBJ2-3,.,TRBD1,TGTGCCAGCAGCTTCACTACAGGGGGAGATACGCAGTATTTT,CASSFTTGGDTQYF
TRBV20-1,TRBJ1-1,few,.,TGCAGTGCTAGAACCAGGGCGGGTTTGGGCACTGAAGCTTTCTTT,CSARTRAGLGTEAFF
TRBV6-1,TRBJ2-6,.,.,TGTGCCAGCAGTGAAGGTAACCCTGGGGCCAACGTCCTGACTTTC,CASSEGNPGANVLTF